This entry lists 13 T cell receptor beta chains sequenced from one sample in a study of glioma-infiltrating T cells after dendritic cell vaccination. TCRdb's copy holds only in-frame clones and misses some; the assay was immunoSEQ multiplex PCR. The table shows over 70,000 clones, with roughly 87% occurring only once. The sequencing used blood, collected before dendritic cell vaccination. These receptors all stem from a human donor with glioblastoma.

The chain couples TRBV2 to TRBJ1-1, with D possibly being TRBD1 (6 bases). V lost 3 bases, J lost 2 bases, and 10 bases lay in between. CDR1 and CDR2 (germline): SNHLY, FYNNEI. The CDR3 extends over 14 amino acids. The CDR3 region is CASSETGRNTEAFF. The CDR3, as DNA: TGTGCCAGCAGTGAGACAGGACGAAACACTGAAGCTTTCTTT. The variable domain in full, with the rest retrieved from reference TRBV2 and TRBJ1-1, is EPEVTQTPSHQVTQMGQEVILRCVPISNHLYFYWYRQILGQKVEFLVSFYNNEISEKSEIFDDQFSVERPDGSNFTLKIRSTKLEDSAMYFCASSETGRNTEAFFGQGTRLTVV.

V usage is TRBV10-3 and J usage is TRBJ2-3; 9 bases align to TRBD2. CDR3 length: 16 residues. Unmatched junction bases numbered 11, after V lost 6 bases and J lost 4 bases. In germline, CDR1 is ENHRY, CDR2 SYGVKD. Here the CDR3 reads CAIRAGLRGGSDTQYF. CDR3 DNA: TGTGCCATCAGAGCGGGGTTGCGGGGGGGATCAGATACGCAGTATTTT.

The rearrangement links TRBV6-1 to TRBJ2-6, with D unclear. V lost 7 bases, J lost 2 bases, and 12 bases lay in between. This CDR3 comprises 15 residues. The V gene's germline CDR1 is MNHNS and CDR2 SASEGT. CDR3 residues: CASIPAPAGANVLTF. The CDR3 DNA reads TGTGCCAGCATTCCCGCCCCAGCTGGGGCCAACGTCCTGACTTTC.

The genes are TRBV11-2 and TRBJ2-7, with a possible D match to TRBD1 (5 bases). Trimming pared 0 bases from V and 2 bases from J, leaving 8 bases between. This CDR3 has 14 residues. CDR1 and CDR2 from the germline V gene are SGHAT and FQNNGV. The CDR3 DNA reads as TGTGCCAGCAGCTTAGAGGTAGGGGCCTACGAGCAGTACGTC. Translation: CASSLEVGAYEQYV.

The chain has TRBV5-6 and TRBJ1-5, with TRBD1 as a possible D gene (5 bases). CDR1 and CDR2 from the germline V gene are SGHDT and YYEEEE. V gave up 1 base and J gave up 7 bases, with 15 bases separating them. This CDR3 has 15 amino acids. The CDR3 DNA follows: TGTGCCAGCAGCTTGTTGGGGCAGCCCCAACAGCCCCAGCATTTT. Its protein product is CASSLLGQPQQPQHF.

This chain uses TRBV19 with TRBJ2-5; tentative D call: TRBD2 (7 bases). Germline V gives CDR1 LNHDA, CDR2 SQIVND (reference sequence). The CDR3 loop spans 13 amino acids. V lost 9 bases to trimming and J lost 5 bases, with 16 bases between them. CDR3 amino acids: CASQRGAWETQYF. The CDR3 DNA follows: TGTGCCAGCCAACGGGGGGCCTGGGAGACCCAGTACTTC. Drawing the rest from reference TRBV19 and TRBJ2-5, the complete variable domain is DGGITQSPKYLFRKEGQNVTLSCEQNLNHDAMYWYRQDPGQGLRLIYYSQIVNDFQKGDIAEGYSVSREKKESFPLTVTSAQKNPTAFYLCASQRGAWETQYFGPGTRLLVL.

The rearrangement links TRBV19 to TRBJ2-2; D unclear. Germline CDR1 LNHDA, CDR2 SQIVND (reference sequence). The V end was cut by 4 bases, the J end by 3 bases, with 6 bases between. The CDR3 spans 13 residues. CDR3 protein: CASSKRDTGELFF. CDR3 sequence (DNA): TGTGCCAGTAGTAAACGAGACACCGGGGAGCTGTTTTTT.

V and J are TRBV19 and TRBJ1-5; 9 bases fit TRBD1. This CDR3 spans 14 amino acids. V lost 11 bases to trimming and J lost 7 bases; unmatched junction nucleotides: 12. Germline V lookup: CDR1 LNHDA, CDR2 SQIVND (reference sequence). Here the CDR3 reads CAARSGTGRQPQHF. For the CDR3, the DNA is TGTGCCGCCAGATCCGGGACAGGGAGGCAGCCCCAGCATTTT.

The chain couples TRBV10-3 to TRBJ2-7, with 11 bases that match TRBD1. The CDR3 has 14 amino acids. CDR1 is ENHRY and CDR2 is SYGVKD in the germline V gene. V was pared by 10 bases and J by 5 bases, with 10 bases of the junction left unmatched. The CDR3 DNA is TGTGCCACTGCGAAAGGGACAGGGGGGAACGAGCAGTACGTC. Translation: CATAKGTGGNEQYV.

V gene TRBV27 combines with J gene TRBJ2-2; 9 bases match TRBD1. This CDR3 has 18 amino acids. V shed 2 bases, J shed 7 bases, and the junction held 14 bases outside the gene matches. Germline V gene data show CDR1 as MNHEY and CDR2 as SMNVEV (reference sequence). CDR3 nucleotide sequence: TGTGCCAGCAGTTTACGTTTTGTCGGGACAGGGATTCACGGGGAGCTGTTTTTT. Translating gives CASSLRFVGTGIHGELFF.

The CDR3 here is CASSESGSSSGANVLTF. The CDR3 DNA sequence: TGTGCCAGCAGTGAATCAGGCAGTAGCTCTGGGGCCAACGTCCTGACTTTC. The V gene is TRBV25-1, the J gene TRBJ2-6; D is unclear. The CDR3 covers 17 residues. Germline-derived CDR1 and CDR2 are MGHDK and SYGVNS. Trimming shortened V by 1 base and J by 0 bases, and 10 bases separated the two germline ends. Complete variable domain (other parts from reference TRBV25-1 and TRBJ2-6): EADIYQTPRYLVIGTGKKITLECSQTMGHDKMYWYQQDPGMELHLIHYSYGVNSTEKGDLSSESTVSRIRTEHFPLTLESARPSHTSQYLCASSESGSSSGANVLTFGAGSRLTVL.

This chain joins TRBV6-1 and TRBJ1-2; D unresolved. Trimming pared 1 base from V and 1 base from J, leaving 4 bases between. Germline values: CDR1 MNHNS, CDR2 SASEGT. The CDR3 sequence is 13 residues long. The CDR3 loop reads CASSEGSNYGYTF. CDR3 nucleotide sequence: TGTGCCAGCAGTGAAGGCAGTAACTATGGCTACACCTTC.

J is TRBJ2-3 and V is TRBV30; possibly TRBD1 for D (5 bases). CDR1 is GTSNPN and CDR2 is SVGIG in the germline V gene (reference sequence). CDR3 length: 14 amino acids. V was shortened by 1 base and J by 1 base, with 9 bases between the two germline ends. In DNA, the CDR3 is TGTGCCTGGAGTGGAAAAGGGGGCACAGATACGCAGTATTTT. It yields the protein CAWSGKGGTDTQYF.